This TCR beta chain comes out of a study of read filtering for tumor transcriptome and immune sequencing. The CDR3 has 14 amino acids. With V trimmed by 6 bases and J by 0 bases, 3 bases remained unmatched. Germline CDR1 reads SQVTM; CDR2 reads ANQGSEA. This library used 300 to 500 ng RNA and molecular barcoded adaptors spanning alpha/delta and beta/gamma chains. Each CDR3 protein gets one entry after TCRdb re-called the reads with MiXCR. The profile shows about 19,000 distinct CDR3 sequences, roughly a fifth of them singletons. This clonotype has at least ten counts. This clonotype was obtained from a donor over 35 with multiple myeloma. This chain links TRBV29-1 with TRBJ2-1; TRBD1 matches at 9 bases. Specimen: a population of CD138-negative cells sorted from bone marrow. The CDR3 sequence is CSVDRGGSYNEQFF. In nucleotides, the CDR3 is TGCAGCGTCGACAGGGGGGGCTCCTACAATGAGCAGTTCTTC.